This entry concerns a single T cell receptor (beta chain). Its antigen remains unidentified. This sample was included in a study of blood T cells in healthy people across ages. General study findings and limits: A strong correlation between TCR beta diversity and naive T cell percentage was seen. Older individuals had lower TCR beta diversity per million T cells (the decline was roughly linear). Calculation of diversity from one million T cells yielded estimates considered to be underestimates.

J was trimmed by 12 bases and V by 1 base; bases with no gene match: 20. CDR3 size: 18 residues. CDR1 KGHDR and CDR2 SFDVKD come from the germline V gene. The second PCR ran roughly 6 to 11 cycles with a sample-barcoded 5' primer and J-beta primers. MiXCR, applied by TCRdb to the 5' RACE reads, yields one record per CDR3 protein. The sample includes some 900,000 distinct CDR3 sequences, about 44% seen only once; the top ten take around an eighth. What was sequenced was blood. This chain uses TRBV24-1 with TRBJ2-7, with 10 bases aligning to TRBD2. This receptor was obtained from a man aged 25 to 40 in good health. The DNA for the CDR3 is TGTGCCACCAGTGATTTTGGGCTTGGACTAGCGGACGTCGAGACCCGGTACTTC. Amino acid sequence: CATSDFGLGLADVETRYF.